The clone carrying this TCR beta chain was observed a single time. PCR amplification relied on 60 Vbeta primers (plus 13 Jbeta primers). Here immunoSEQ multiplex PCR was the method, and the copy in TCRdb shows in-frame clones only, minus some. The sample shows under 200,000 clones, roughly four fifths of them seen only once. This sample is drawn from a study of cytomegalovirus exposure and HLA in healthy donors. The clonotype originates from a female donor in good health and CMV-seronegative. The sequencing sample was made of PBMCs.

This CDR3 is CASSMTSGPSTDTQYF. CDR3 nucleotide sequence: TGTGCCAGTAGTATGACTAGCGGGCCAAGCACAGATACGCAGTATTTT. V and J are TRBV19 and TRBJ2-3; 10 positions match TRBD2. CDR1 is LNHDA and CDR2 is SQIVND in the germline V gene (reference sequence). V lost 3 bases to trimming and J lost 0 bases; unmatched junction nucleotides: 3. The CDR3 loop spans 16 amino acids.